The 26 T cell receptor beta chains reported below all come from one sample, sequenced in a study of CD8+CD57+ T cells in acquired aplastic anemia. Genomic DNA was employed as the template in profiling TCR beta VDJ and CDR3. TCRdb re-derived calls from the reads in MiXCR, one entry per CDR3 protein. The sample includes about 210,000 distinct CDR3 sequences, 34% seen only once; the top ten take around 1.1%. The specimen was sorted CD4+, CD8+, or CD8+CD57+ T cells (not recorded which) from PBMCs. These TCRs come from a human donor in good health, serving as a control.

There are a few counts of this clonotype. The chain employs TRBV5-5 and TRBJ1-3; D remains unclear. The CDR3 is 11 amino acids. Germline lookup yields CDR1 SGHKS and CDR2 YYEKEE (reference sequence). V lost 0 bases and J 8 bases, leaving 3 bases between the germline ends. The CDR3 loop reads CASSLDYTIYF. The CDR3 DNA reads TGTGCCAGCAGCTTGGATTACACCATATATTTT.

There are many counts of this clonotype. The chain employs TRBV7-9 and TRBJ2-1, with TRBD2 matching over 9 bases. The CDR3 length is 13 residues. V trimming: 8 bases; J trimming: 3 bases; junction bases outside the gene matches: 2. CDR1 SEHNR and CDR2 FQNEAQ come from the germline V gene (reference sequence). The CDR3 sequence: CASRREGYNEQFF. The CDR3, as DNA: TGTGCCAGCCGGCGGGAGGGCTACAATGAGCAGTTCTTC.

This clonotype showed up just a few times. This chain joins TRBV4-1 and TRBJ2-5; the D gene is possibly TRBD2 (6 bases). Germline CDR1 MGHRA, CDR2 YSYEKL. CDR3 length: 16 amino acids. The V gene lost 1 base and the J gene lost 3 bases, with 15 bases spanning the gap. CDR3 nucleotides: TGCGCCAGCAGCCAAGCCCCCCGGGACTTCGAAGAGACCCAGTACTTC. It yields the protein CASSQAPRDFEETQYF.

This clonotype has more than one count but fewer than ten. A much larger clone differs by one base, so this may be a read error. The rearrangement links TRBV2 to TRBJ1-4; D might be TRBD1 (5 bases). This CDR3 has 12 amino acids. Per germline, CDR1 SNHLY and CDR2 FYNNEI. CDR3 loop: CASGGWREKLLF. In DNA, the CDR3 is TGTGCCAGCGGGGGGTGGAGGGAAAAACTGCTTTTT.

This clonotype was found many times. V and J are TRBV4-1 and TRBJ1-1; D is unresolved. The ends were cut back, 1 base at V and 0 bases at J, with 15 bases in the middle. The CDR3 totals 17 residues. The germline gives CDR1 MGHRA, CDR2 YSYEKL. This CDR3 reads CASSQVDMGMMNTEAFF. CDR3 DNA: TGCGCCAGCAGCCAAGTGGATATGGGTATGATGAACACTGAAGCTTTCTTT.

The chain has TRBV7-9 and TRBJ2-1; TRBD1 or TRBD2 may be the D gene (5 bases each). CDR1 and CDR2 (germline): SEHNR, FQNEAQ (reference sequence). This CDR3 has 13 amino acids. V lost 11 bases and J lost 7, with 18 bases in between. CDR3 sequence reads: CAFLRAPGNEQFF. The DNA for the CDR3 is TGTGCCTTCCTCAGGGCCCCGGGGAATGAGCAGTTCTTC.

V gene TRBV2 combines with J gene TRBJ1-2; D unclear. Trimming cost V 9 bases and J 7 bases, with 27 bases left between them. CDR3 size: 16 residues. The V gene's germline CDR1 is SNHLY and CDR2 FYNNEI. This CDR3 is CASLLSSAALLRGYTF. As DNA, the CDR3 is TGTGCCAGTTTACTAAGCTCCGCAGCGCTTCTTCGTGGCTACACCTTC.

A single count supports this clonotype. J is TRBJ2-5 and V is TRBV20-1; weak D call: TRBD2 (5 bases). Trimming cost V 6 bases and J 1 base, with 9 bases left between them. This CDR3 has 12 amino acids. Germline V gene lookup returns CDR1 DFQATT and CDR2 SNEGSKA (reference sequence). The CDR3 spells CSAVGVQETQYF. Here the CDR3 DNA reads TGCAGTGCGGTCGGGGTCCAAGAGACCCAGTACTTC.

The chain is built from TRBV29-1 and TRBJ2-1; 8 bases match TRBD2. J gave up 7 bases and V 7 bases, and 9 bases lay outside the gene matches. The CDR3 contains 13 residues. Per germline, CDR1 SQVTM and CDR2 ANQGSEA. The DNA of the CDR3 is TGCAGCGGGAAGGGCGGGACTAGAAATGAGCAGTTCTTC. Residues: CSGKGGTRNEQFF.

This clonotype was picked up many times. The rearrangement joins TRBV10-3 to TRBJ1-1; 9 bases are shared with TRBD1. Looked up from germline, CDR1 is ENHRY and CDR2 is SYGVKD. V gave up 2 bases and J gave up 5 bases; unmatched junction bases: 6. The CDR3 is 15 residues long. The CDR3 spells CAISETQGAVTEAFF. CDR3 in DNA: TGTGCCATCAGTGAGACACAGGGGGCTGTGACTGAAGCTTTCTTT.

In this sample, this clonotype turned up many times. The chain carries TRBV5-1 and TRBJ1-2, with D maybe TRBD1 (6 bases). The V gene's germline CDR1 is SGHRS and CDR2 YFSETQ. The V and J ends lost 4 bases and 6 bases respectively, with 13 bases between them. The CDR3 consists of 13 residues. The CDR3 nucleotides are TGCGCCAGCAGCCCCGGGACAACCCATGGCTACACCTTC. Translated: CASSPGTTHGYTF.

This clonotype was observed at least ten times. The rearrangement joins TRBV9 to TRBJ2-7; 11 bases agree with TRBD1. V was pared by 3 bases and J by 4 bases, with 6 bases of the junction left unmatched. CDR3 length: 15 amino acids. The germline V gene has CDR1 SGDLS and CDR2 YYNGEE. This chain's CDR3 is CASSGRTGGFYEQYF. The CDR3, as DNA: TGTGCCAGCAGCGGAAGGACAGGGGGCTTTTACGAGCAGTACTTC.

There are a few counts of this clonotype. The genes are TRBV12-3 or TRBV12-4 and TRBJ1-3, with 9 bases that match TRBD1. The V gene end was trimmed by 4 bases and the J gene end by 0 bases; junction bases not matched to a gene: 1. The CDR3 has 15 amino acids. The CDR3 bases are TGTGCCAGCAGTTCGGGACAGGGCTCTGGAAACACCATATATTTT. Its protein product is CASSSGQGSGNTIYF.

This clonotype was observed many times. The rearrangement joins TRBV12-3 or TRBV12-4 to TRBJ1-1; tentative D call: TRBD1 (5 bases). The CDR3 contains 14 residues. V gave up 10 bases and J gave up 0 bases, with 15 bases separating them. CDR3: CATQPGAMNTEAFF. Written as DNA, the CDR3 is TGTGCCACCCAGCCCGGGGCCATGAACACTGAAGCTTTCTTT.

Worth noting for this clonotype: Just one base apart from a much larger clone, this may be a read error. CDR3 amino acids: CSARADLNTEAFF. CDR3 sequence (DNA): TGCAGTGCTAGAGCGGATCTGAACACTGAAGCTTTCTTT. The chain combines TRBV20-1 with TRBJ1-1, with D unclear. This CDR3 has 13 residues. Germline V gives CDR1 DFQATT, CDR2 SNEGSKA (reference sequence). V was trimmed by 1 base and J by 0 bases, leaving 6 bases between them.

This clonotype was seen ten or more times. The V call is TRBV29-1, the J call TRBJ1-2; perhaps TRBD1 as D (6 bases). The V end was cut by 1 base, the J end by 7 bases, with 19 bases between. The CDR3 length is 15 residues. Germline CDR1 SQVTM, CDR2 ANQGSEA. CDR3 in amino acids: CSVEVAAGASGGYTF. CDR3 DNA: TGCAGCGTTGAAGTCGCTGCGGGGGCGAGTGGTGGCTACACCTTC.

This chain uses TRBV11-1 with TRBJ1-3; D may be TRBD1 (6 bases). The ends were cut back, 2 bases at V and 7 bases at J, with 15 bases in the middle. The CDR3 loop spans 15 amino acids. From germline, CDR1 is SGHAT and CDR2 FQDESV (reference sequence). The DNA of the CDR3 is TGTGCCAGCAGCTTATTACTGCCAGGGGTTAACACCATATATTTT. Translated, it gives CASSLLLPGVNTIYF.

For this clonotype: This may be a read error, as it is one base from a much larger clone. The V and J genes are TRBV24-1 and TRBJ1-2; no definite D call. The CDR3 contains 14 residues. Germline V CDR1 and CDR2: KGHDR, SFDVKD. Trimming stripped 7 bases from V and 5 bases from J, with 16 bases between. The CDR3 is CATRTNDGLYGYTF. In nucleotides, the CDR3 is TGTGCCACCAGGACCAACGACGGACTATATGGCTACACCTTC.

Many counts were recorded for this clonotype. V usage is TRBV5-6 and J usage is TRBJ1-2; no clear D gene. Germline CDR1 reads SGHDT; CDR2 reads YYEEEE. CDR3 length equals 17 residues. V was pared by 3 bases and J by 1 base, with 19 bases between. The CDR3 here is CASSSEITRGGNYGYTF. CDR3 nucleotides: TGTGCCAGCAGCTCAGAAATAACGCGGGGAGGTAACTATGGCTACACCTTC.

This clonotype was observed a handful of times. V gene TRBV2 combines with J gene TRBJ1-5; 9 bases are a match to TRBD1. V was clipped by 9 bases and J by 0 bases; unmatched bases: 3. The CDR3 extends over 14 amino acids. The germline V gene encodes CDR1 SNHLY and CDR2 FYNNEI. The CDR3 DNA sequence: TGTGCCAGGGGACAGGGTCCTAGCAATCAGCCCCAGCATTTT. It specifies CARGQGPSNQPQHF.

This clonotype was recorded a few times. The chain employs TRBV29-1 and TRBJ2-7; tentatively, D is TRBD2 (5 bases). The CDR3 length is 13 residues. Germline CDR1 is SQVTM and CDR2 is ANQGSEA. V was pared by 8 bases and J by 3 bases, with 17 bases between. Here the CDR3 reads CSLVYGISYEQYF. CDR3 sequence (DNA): TGCAGCTTAGTATACGGGATCAGCTACGAGCAGTACTTC.

The CDR3 loop reads CASSLVLLPNTEAFF. CDR3 bases: TGCGCCAGCAGCTTGGTGCTCCTACCGAACACTGAAGCTTTCTTT. This rearrangement joins TRBV5-1 to TRBJ1-1; D ambiguous. This CDR3 is 15 amino acids long. The ends were cut back, 0 bases at V and 1 base at J, with 10 bases in the middle. Germline values: CDR1 SGHRS, CDR2 YFSETQ.

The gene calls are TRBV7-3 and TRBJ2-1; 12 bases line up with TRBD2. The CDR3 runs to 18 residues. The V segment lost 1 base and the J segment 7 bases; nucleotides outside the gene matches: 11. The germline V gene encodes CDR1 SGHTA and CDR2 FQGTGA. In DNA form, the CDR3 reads TGTGCCAGCAGCTTAATGGCTAGCGGGGGGGCGTTTGCGAATGAGCAGTTCTTC. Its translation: CASSLMASGGAFANEQFF. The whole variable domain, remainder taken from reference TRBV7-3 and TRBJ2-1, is GAGVSQTPSNKVTEKGKYVELRCDPISGHTALYWYRQSLGQGPEFLIYFQGTGAADDSGLPNDRFFAVRPEGSVSTLKIQRTERGDSAVYLCASSLMASGGAFANEQFFGPGTRLTVL.

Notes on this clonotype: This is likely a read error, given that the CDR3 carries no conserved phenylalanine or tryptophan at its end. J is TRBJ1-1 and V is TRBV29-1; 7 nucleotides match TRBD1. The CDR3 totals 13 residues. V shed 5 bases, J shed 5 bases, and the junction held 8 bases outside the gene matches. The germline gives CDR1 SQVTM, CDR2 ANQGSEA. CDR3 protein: CSVNVGGGTEAFL. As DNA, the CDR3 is TGCAGCGTTAATGTAGGGGGCGGAACTGAAGCTTTCCTT.

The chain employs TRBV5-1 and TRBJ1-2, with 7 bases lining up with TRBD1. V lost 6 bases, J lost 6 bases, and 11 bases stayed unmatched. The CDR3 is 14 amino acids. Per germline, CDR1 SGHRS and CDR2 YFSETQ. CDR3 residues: CASNTGTEENGYTF. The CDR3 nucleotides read TGCGCCAGCAACACCGGGACAGAAGAGAATGGCTACACCTTC.

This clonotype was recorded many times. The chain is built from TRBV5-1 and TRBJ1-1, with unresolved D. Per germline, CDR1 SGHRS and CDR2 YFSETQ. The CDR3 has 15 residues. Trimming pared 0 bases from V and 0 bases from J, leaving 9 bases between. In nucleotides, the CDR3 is TGCGCCAGCAGCTTGGGTCGGGATCTGAACACTGAAGCTTTCTTT. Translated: CASSLGRDLNTEAFF.